The subject of this entry is one T cell receptor beta chain. These data originate in a study of blood T cell repertoires in COVID-19. Original handling: Quantification of nucleated cells was approximated via reference gene primer amplification. Data came from immunoSEQ multiplex PCR; TCRdb stores just in-frame clones and leaves some out. The V and J calls and clone size are taken from that table; D and trimming were inferred from the DNA. The sample has under 250,000 clones; just under 90% are singletons. Trimming stripped 3 bases from V and 4 bases from J, with 16 bases between. The V gene's germline CDR1 is MNHEY and CDR2 SVGAGI. This CDR3 region has 15 residues.

The receptor comes from a woman aged 25 to 39 with acute COVID-19. Source material: PBMCs or T cells enriched from blood (not recorded which). The chain uses TRBV6-5 and TRBJ2-7, with TRBD1 as a possible D gene (6 bases). CDR3 bases: TGTGCCAGCAGTTATCGCAGGGGAGAAAATTACGAGCAGTACTTC. Protein: CASSYRRGENYEQYF.